This T cell receptor (beta chain) was recovered during a study of T-cell reconstitution after alpha-beta-depleted transplantation in children. Whole-study findings and limits: After transplant, at about two months, alpha-beta T cells were reportedly derived from several hundred expanded graft clones. T-cell counts and diversity at one year following transplant were attributed mainly to newly produced T cells. Some patients showed high day-60 TCRbeta diversity, which derived from surviving recipient T cells and thymic progenitors.

Trimming cost V 5 bases and J 1 base, with 8 bases left between them. This CDR3 spans 13 amino acids. The germline V gene has CDR1 SEHNR and CDR2 FQNEAQ (reference sequence). Notes on this clonotype: Its antigen is unknown.

For TCRbeta, the library was prepared with unique molecular identifiers. TCRdb recomputed calls from the PCR reads with MiXCR, one row per CDR3 protein. In the table there are approximately 300,000 distinct CDR3 sequences, less than 9.5% of which are singletons. The source material was peripheral blood, sampled 360 days after TCRalphabeta/CD19-depleted stem cell transplant. The receptor was derived from a female patient aged 2 to 10 who had a stem cell transplant for Fanconi anemia, so the T cells may come from the graft donor. J is TRBJ1-1 and V is TRBV7-9; TRBD1 is a possible D gene (5 bases). The CDR3 loop reads CASSAQGNTEAFF. The CDR3 DNA sequence: TGTGCCAGCAGCGCCCAGGGGAACACTGAAGCTTTCTTT.